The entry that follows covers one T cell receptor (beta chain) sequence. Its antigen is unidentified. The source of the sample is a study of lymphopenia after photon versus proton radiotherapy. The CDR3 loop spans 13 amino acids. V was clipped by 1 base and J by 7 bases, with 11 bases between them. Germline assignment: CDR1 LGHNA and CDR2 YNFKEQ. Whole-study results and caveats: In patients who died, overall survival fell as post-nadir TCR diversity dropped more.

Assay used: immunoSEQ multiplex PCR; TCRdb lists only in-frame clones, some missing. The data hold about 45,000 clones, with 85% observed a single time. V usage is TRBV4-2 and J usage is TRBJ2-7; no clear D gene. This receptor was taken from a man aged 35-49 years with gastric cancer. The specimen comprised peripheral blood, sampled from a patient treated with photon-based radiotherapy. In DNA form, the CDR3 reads TGTGCCAGCAGCCAAGGCAAAGGTTTGGAGCAGTACTTC. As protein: CASSQGKGLEQYF.